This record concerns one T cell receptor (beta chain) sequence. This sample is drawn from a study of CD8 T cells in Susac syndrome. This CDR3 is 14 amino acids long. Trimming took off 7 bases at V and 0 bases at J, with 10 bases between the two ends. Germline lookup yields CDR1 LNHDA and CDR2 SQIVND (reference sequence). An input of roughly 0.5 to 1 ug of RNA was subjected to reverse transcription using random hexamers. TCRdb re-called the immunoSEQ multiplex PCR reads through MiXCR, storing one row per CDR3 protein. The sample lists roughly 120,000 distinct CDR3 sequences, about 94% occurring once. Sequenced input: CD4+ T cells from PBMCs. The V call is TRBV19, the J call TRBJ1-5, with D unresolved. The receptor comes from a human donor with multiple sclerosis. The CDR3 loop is CASNSGNSNQPQHF. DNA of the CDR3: TGTGCCAGTAATTCGGGGAATAGCAATCAGCCCCAGCATTTT.